Below are 8 T cell receptor beta chains sequenced from a single sample in a study of Graves' ophthalmopathy and Graves' hyperthyroidism. The study amplified TCR beta CDR3 regions using RNA transcripts. RT-PCR with HTBI primers came first, then second-round multiplex PCR. Via MiXCR, TCRdb re-called the multiplex PCR reads, giving one row per CDR3 protein. The profile shows over 500,000 distinct CDR3 sequences, roughly 20% of them singletons. The specimen was peripheral blood. Source of these receptors: a woman in her late teens or twenties with stable Graves' hyperthyroidism. Some clones in this sample may be carry-over from other donors' samples.

This clonotype was recorded at least ten times. This chain links TRBV4-1 with TRBJ1-1; D gene unclear. Deletions cut 3 bases from V and 1 base from J, with 6 bases between. The germline V gene has CDR1 MGHRA and CDR2 YSYEKL. The CDR3 is 13 amino acids. The DNA for the CDR3 is TGCGCCAGCAGCCAGAGGGAGAACACTGAAGCTTTCTTT. Protein sequence: CASSQRENTEAFF.

This clonotype was detected many times. The chain joins TRBV28 to TRBJ2-7; TRBD1 matches at 9 bases. Germline V lookup: CDR1 MDHEN, CDR2 SYDVKM. The CDR3 extends over 17 amino acids. With 7 bases clipped from V and 0 bases from J, the junction kept 13 bases outside the gene matches. The CDR3 DNA reads TGTGCCAGCACCACCGCGGCCGGGACAGGGTCCTCCTACGAGCAGTACTTC. This gives the protein CASTTAAGTGSSYEQYF.

This clonotype has a count of ten or more. The J gene is TRBJ1-6, the V gene TRBV7-3, with a weak D call TRBD1 (5 bases). The CDR3 has 15 residues. Germline V gene sequence: CDR1 SGHTA, CDR2 FQGTGA. Trimming stripped 0 bases from V and 7 bases from J, with 10 bases between. CDR3 amino acids: CASSLTGSGNSPLHF. DNA for the CDR3: TGTGCCAGCAGCTTAACCGGGTCAGGGAATTCACCCCTCCACTTT.

The table lists this clonotype with many counts. The chain combines TRBV30 with TRBJ1-1, with 10 bases matching TRBD1. The CDR3 is 12 residues long. The trim removed 5 bases at V and 11 bases at J, leaving 8 bases unmatched. Germline lookup yields CDR1 GTSNPN and CDR2 SVGIG (reference sequence). The CDR3 sequence is CAWADRGPGAFF. In DNA form, the CDR3 reads TGTGCCTGGGCTGACAGGGGGCCGGGGGCTTTCTTT.

This clonotype was detected only a few times. The V gene is TRBV12-3 or TRBV12-4, the J gene TRBJ2-7; no clear D. This CDR3 has 14 residues. Trimming took off 6 bases at V and 3 bases at J, with 15 bases between the two ends. The CDR3 is CASRIRAASYEQYF. The DNA of the CDR3 is TGTGCCAGCAGGATACGCGCAGCTAGCTACGAGCAGTACTTC.

The chain is built from TRBV12-3 or TRBV12-4 and TRBJ1-6, with no clear D. The CDR3 covers 13 residues. Trimming stripped 3 bases from V and 7 bases from J, with 7 bases between. This chain's CDR3 is CASSFTPNSPLHF. The CDR3 nucleotides are TGTGCCAGCAGTTTCACCCCGAATTCACCCCTCCACTTT.

This clonotype was seen only a few times. This may arise from a read error, as a much more abundant clone is one base away. For the CDR3, the DNA is TGTGCCAGGACAGGGGCAACGAACACCGGGGAGCTGTGTTTT. Amino acids: CARTGATNTGELCF. J is TRBJ2-2 and V is TRBV2, with 8 bases fitting TRBD1. Germline assignment: CDR1 SNHLY and CDR2 FYNNEI. The CDR3 runs 14 residues.

This clonotype was seen a few times. The chain recombines TRBV4-2 with TRBJ1-5, with a weak D call TRBD1 (6 bases). The germline V gene encodes CDR1 LGHNA and CDR2 YNFKEQ. CDR3 size: 15 residues. V lost 3 bases and J 0 bases, leaving 9 bases between the germline ends. The chain's CDR3 is CASSQGTSSNQPQHF. Written as DNA, the CDR3 is TGTGCCAGCAGCCAGGGGACAAGTAGCAATCAGCCCCAGCATTTT.